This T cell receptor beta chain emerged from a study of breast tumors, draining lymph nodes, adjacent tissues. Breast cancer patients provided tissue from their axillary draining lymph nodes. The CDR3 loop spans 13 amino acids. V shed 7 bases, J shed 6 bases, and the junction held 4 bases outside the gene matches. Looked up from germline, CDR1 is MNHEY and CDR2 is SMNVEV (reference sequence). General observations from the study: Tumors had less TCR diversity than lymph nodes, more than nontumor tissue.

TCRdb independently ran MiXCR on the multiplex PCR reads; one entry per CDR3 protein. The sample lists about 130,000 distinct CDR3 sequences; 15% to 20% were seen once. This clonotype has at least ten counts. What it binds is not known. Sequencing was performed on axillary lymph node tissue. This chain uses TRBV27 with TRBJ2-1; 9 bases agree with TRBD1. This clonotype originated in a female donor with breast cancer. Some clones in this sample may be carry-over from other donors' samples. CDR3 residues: CASNRQGGNEQFF. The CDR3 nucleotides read TGTGCCAGCAATCGACAGGGGGGCAATGAGCAGTTCTTC.